This paragraph reports one TCR beta chain. The trim removed 0 bases at V and 5 bases at J, leaving 5 bases unmatched. CDR3 length: 15 residues. CDR1 is SGHAT, CDR2 FQNNGV, per germline. These data come from a study of OX40 agonist ivuxolimab in advanced cancers. Generated by immunoSEQ multiplex PCR, the TCRdb table keeps only in-frame clones and is missing some. The sample has some 39,000 clones; about 81% are singletons. The material was CD4+ or CD8+ T cells sorted from blood, obtained in a trial of the OX40 agonist ivuxolimab. V gene TRBV11-2 combines with J gene TRBJ2-3, with TRBD2 matching 7 bases. This TCR came from an adult with an advanced solid tumor such as melanoma, head and neck, liver or kidney cancer. CDR3 nucleotides: TGTGCCAGCAGCTTAGAGGCGGGAGTAAGAGATACGCAGTATTTT. This gives the protein CASSLEAGVRDTQYF.